This T cell receptor beta chain was obtained from a study of OX40 agonist ivuxolimab in advanced cancers. As for the study in general: Given to patients was ivuxolimab, an agonistic anti-OX40 (CD134) antibody. Earlier treatment with anti-PD-1, anti-PD-L1 or anti-CTLA-4 was permitted, and 35% to 45% had received some.

J lost 8 bases, V lost 5 bases, and 6 bases had no gene match. Germline V gene lookup returns CDR1 SGHTA and CDR2 FQGTGA. The CDR3 is made up of 15 amino acids. Sequencing used immunoSEQ multiplex PCR; TCRdb keeps in-frame clones, though not all of them. The table includes roughly 58,000 clones, 93% detected once. This clonotype originated in an adult with an advanced solid tumor such as melanoma, head and neck, liver or kidney cancer. The V gene is TRBV7-3, the J gene TRBJ2-1; 13 nucleotides line up with TRBD2. Sequences were derived from CD4+ or CD8+ T cells sorted from blood, sampled in a trial of the OX40 agonist ivuxolimab. CDR3 in amino acids: CASSPLAGGPDEQFF. DNA of the CDR3: TGTGCCAGCAGCCCACTAGCGGGAGGGCCGGATGAGCAGTTCTTC.